These 3 T cell receptor beta chains originate from one sample sequenced in a study of T cell responses to AZD1222 COVID-19 vaccine. Produced via immunoSEQ multiplex PCR; TCRdb's table is partial and in-frame only. The repertoire holds more than 150,000 clones, with around 90% as singletons. The material sequenced was peripheral blood, taken on day 0 of AZD1222 vaccination. The receptors were gathered from an adult in good health.

This clone occurred once. The V and J genes are TRBV5-6 and TRBJ1-4; D gene uncertain. V dropped 0 bases and J dropped 7 bases, with 10 bases sitting between them. CDR1 is SGHDT, CDR2 YYEEEE, per germline. The length of the CDR3 is 14 residues. DNA of the CDR3: TGTGCCAGCAGCTTGGTCATGGAGGGTGAAAAACTGTTTTTT. This codes for CASSLVMEGEKLFF.

This sequence joins TRBV7-2 and TRBJ1-6, with D unresolved. The CDR3 sequence is 15 residues long. V gave up 4 bases and J gave up 9 bases, with 16 bases separating them. CDR1 and CDR2 from the germline V gene are SGHTA and FQGNSA. Here the CDR3 reads CASSSRVGVTSPLHF. The DNA for the CDR3 is TGTGCCAGCAGCTCCCGGGTGGGAGTAACTTCACCCCTCCACTTT.

The rearrangement uses TRBV14 and TRBJ1-2; no firm D call. The germline V and J ends were trimmed by 3 bases and 4 bases, with 12 bases remaining between them. Germline V lookup: CDR1 SGHDN, CDR2 FVKESK. The CDR3 loop spans 14 amino acids. Here the CDR3 DNA reads TGTGCCAGCAGCCAGGACGTTGGTAGCTATGGCTACACCTTC. This encodes CASSQDVGSYGYTF.